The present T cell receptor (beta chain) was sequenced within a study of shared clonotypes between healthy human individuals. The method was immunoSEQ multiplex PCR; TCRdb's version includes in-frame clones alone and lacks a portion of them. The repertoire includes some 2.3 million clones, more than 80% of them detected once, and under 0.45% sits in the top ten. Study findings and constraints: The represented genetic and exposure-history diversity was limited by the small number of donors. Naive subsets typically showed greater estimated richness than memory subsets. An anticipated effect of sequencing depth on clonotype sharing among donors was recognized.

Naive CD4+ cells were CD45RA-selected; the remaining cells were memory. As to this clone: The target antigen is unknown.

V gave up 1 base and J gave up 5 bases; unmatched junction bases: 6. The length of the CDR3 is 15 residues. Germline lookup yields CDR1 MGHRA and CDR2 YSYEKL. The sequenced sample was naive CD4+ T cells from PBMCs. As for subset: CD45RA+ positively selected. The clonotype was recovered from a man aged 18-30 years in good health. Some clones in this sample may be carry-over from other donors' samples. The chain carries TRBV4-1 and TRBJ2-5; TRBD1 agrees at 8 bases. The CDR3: CASSQVGTGPETQYF. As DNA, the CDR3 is TGCGCCAGCAGCCAAGTGGGGACAGGCCCCGAGACCCAGTACTTC.